A selection of T cell receptor beta chains follows, all from one sample in a study of cytomegalovirus exposure and HLA in healthy donors. The data were produced by immunoSEQ multiplex PCR, yet TCRdb's version contains in-frame clones alone and is incomplete. This sample's clone table lists 150,000 or so clones. Sample: PBMCs. These receptors were obtained from a woman aged 55-70 years in good health and CMV-seronegative. Both conserved end residues are part of each CDR3. A D gene is named only where the DNA matches it firmly.

cdr3_aa cdr3_nt v_call cdr3_length d_call j_call
CASSQGSQGTYEQYF TGCGCCAGCAGCCAAGGGAGTCAGGGGACCTACGAGCAGTACTTC TRBV4-1 15 - TRBJ2-7
CASSPLSVGLSGNTIYF TGTGCCAGCTCACCACTATCCGTGGGGCTCTCTGGAAACACCATATATTTT TRBV18 17 - TRBJ1-3
CASNPTGGTEAFF TGTGCCAGTAATCCGACAGGGGGCACTGAAGCTTTCTTT TRBV19 13 TRBD1 TRBJ1-1
CASSLGVAIYEQYF TGTGCCAGCAGCTTAGGCGTAGCAATCTACGAGCAGTACTTC TRBV7-9 14 - TRBJ2-7
CASSYSREQSAGANVLTF TGTGCCAGCAGTTACTCGAGGGAGCAGTCTGCCGGGGCCAACGTCCTGACTTTC TRBV6-7 18 - TRBJ2-6
CASSLTFREGKGNEQFF TGTGCCAGCAGCTTAACGTTCAGGGAAGGCAAGGGCAATGAGCAGTTCTTC TRBV7-3 17 - TRBJ2-1
CASLQGRNTEAFF TGTGCCAGCTTACAGGGGAGAAACACTGAAGCTTTCTTT TRBV18 13 TRBD1 TRBJ1-1
CASSLRQGNQPQHF TGTGCCAGCAGTCTTAGACAGGGGAATCAGCCCCAGCATTTT TRBV27 14 TRBD1 TRBJ1-5
CASSPPGSGYNEQFF TGTGCCAGCAGCCCACCCGGGTCAGGGTACAATGAGCAGTTCTTC TRBV7-7 15 - TRBJ2-1
CASSYSGSYEQYF TGTGCCAGCAGTTACTCGGGCAGCTACGAGCAGTACTTC TRBV6-5 13 - TRBJ2-7
CASSYSSGAGNTIYF TGTGCCAGCAGTTACTCGAGCGGGGCGGGAAACACCATATATTTT TRBV6-5 15 - TRBJ1-3
CASSIWDRGAGNEQFF TGTGCCAGTAGTATATGGGACAGGGGCGCGGGCAATGAGCAGTTCTTC TRBV19 16 TRBD1 TRBJ2-1
CASSLGLADGTQYF TGCGCCAGCAGCTTGGGTCTAGCGGACGGGACCCAGTACTTC TRBV5-1 14 TRBD2 TRBJ2-5
CASSQAGRTDTQYF TGTGCCAGCAGTCAAGCGGGGAGGACAGATACGCAGTATTTT TRBV2 14 TRBD2 TRBJ2-3
CASRPTAGGKETQYF TGTGCCAGCAGGCCCACCGCCGGGGGGAAAGAGACCCAGTACTTC TRBV27 15 TRBD2 TRBJ2-5
CASSRDSPNRGLFF TGTGCCAGCTCAAGGGACAGTCCCAATCGGGGACTGTTTTTT TRBV18 14 TRBD1 TRBJ1-4
CASSSRNSGAGSYEQYF TGTGCCAGCAGTTCCCGAAATAGCGGGGCGGGCTCCTACGAGCAGTACTTC TRBV27 17 TRBD2 TRBJ2-7
CASSTPGQGTYEQYF TGTGCCAGCAGCACGCCGGGACAGGGGACCTACGAGCAGTACTTC TRBV7-9 15 TRBD1 TRBJ2-7
CASSIPGLAETSGANVLTF TGTGCCAGTAGTATCCCGGGACTAGCGGAAACCTCTGGGGCCAACGTCCTGACTTTC TRBV19 19 TRBD2 TRBJ2-6
CASSPGAYEQYF TGTGCCAGCAGCCCGGGGGCCTACGAGCAGTACTTC TRBV6-6 12 - TRBJ2-7
CASSLDSSYEQYF TGTGCCAGCAGCTTAGACAGTTCCTACGAGCAGTACTTC TRBV11-3 13 - TRBJ2-7
CASSPGHSGSYEQYF TGTGCCAGCAGCCCCGGACATTCGGGCTCCTACGAGCAGTACTTC TRBV27 15 - TRBJ2-7